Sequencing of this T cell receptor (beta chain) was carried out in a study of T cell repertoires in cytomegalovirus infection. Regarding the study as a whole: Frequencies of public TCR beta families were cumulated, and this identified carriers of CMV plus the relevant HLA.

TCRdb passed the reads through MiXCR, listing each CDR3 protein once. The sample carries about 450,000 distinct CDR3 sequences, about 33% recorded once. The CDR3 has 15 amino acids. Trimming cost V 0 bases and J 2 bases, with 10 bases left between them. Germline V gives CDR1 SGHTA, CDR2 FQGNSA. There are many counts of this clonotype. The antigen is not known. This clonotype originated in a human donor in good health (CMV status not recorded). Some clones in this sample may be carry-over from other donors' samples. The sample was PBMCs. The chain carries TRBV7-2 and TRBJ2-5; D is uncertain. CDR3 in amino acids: CASSLAAVRQETQYF. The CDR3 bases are TGTGCCAGCAGCTTAGCGGCAGTTAGACAAGAGACCCAGTACTTC.